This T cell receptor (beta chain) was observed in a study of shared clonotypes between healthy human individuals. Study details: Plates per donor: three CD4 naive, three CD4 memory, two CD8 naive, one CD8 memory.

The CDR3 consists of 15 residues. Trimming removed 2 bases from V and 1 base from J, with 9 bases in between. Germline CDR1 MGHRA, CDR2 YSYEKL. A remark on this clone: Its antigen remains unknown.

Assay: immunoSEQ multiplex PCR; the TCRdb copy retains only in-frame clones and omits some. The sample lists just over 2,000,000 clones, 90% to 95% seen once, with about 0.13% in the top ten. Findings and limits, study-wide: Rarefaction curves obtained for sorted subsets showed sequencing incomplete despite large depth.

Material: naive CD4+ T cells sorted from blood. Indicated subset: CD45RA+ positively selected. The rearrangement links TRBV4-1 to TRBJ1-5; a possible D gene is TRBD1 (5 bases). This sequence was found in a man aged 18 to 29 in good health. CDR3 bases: TGCGCCAGCAGCCAAACGGGGACCAGCAATCAGCCCCAGCATTTT. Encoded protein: CASSQTGTSNQPQHF.